The present T cell receptor beta chain was sequenced within a study of beta chain features in type 1 diabetes (dated by TCRdb to between 2018 and 2020). Notes on the research overall: Patients and healthy donors did not differ in mean age, gender distribution, total cell number or subset yield. A total of some 100,000,000 sorted cells were examined across all samples, and a strong correlation was observed between cell number per subset and RNA yield. In the study, recently diagnosed type 1 diabetes patients and matched healthy donors were compared on the TCRB repertoires of their sorted circulating CD4+ T cell subsets. Regulatory and stem cell-like memory subsets were isolated from only 8 patients and roughly eight healthy donors, whereas naive and central memory subsets came from all 30 or so donors. Study-level results and caveats: At VDJ recombination sites, type 1 diabetes patients had fewer insertions and more deleted nucleotides, which implies abnormalities in thymic rearrangement. Because small numbers of individuals were included in the HLA sub-analyses, any influence of HLA type on TCRB rearrangement was left unresolved. PCR might favor shorter templates, but patient and control samples were amplified and corrected together, so any skew would affect both groups equally. A moderate but significant shortening of TCRB CDR3 length was observed in type 1 diabetes patients in all four CD4+ subsets. Naive, central memory and regulatory TCRB repertoires appeared to be more similar among patients than among healthy donors. Because cDNA rather than genomic DNA was sequenced, highly expressing activated cells could have been over-represented, although no difference in activation and CD3 levels was found between groups.

Concerning this clone: It lacks a known antigen. At one boundary the junction diverges from the germline segment, which might be a read error.

A single peripheral blood draw of 95 to 150 mL on average was collected from each donor into heparinised tubes. A BD FACSAria II was used to sort naive, central memory, regulatory and stem cell-like memory CD4+ T cells with a panel that included CD45RO, CCR7, CD25, CD127, CD95 and CD27. A purity above 95% was achieved for all sorted populations. PBMCs were isolated immediately by Lymphoprep density gradient centrifugation and stained directly without culture. So that batch effects would be minimized, each experiment stained and sorted samples in pairs, pairing one healthy donor with one patient. All of the isolated RNA was reverse transcribed with the High Capacity cDNA Reverse Transcription Kit, so expressed TCRB transcripts were sequenced. Naive, central memory and regulatory T cell samples underwent deep immunoSEQ sequencing, averaging around 3.6 million total reads per sample. Sorted cells were lysed in RLT buffer, and RNA was extracted using DNase-treated RNeasy Micro or Mini kits according to cell number. Each cell subset was processed on its own to prevent cross-contamination, while patient and healthy donor samples were processed together. The immunoSEQ multiplex PCR was used to amplify TCRB sequences from cDNA, generating 87-bp fragments that spanned the CDR3 region. Sequencing of the amplicons was performed on the Illumina HiSeq platform. On the authors' methods: PCR bias was corrected computationally using synthetic template baselines, and reads within Hamming distance 2 were collapsed, with unmergeable singletons discarded. By aligning reads against IMGT, V, D and J genes, CDR3 length, and insertions or deletions at six rearrangement sites were assigned. Clonotype counts were normalized to sorted cell number within each subset before computing true diversity and Gini coefficients with the tcR R package. The overlap coefficient, calculated on TCRB nucleotide sequences, was used to measure repertoire sharing. Drawn from immuneACCESS, this table holds only the in-frame rearrangements with V and J called that TCRdb kept. Clones are partly lost; checked studies trace under half to an unresolved V gene and leave the rest unexplained. V, J and clone size are taken as reported in that table, and D and trimming were inferred from the DNA itself. Counted in this sample were 150,000 to 190,000 clones; roughly 8.1% of them appeared once. The top ten clones comprise about 0.6% of the sample.

The CDR3, from cysteine to phenylalanine, totals 12 residues. Only the CDR3 portion is preserved as DNA: 36 bases, with reading frame beginning at the first base. From a lookup of the germline V gene (reference sequence), CDR1 and CDR2 are SGHNT and YYREEE. The rearranged chain carries TRBV5-4 and TRBJ1-4, with TRBD1 as a weak D call on 6 bases. The receptor was derived from a man aged 18 to 29 in good health. Sequencing was done on a sample of central memory CD4+ T cells from blood. Here the CDR3 is given as CASSYARTEVSF. The DNA is as follows: TGTGCCAGCAGCTATGCTCGGACAGAGGTTTCTTTT. Reference TRBV5-4 and TRBJ1-4 proteins supply the regions before and after the CDR3; the full variable domain is: ETGVTQSPTHLIKTRGQQVTLRCSSQSGHNTVSWYQQALGQGPQFIFQYYREEENGRGNFPPRFSGLQFPNYSSELNVNALELDDSALYLCASSYARTEVSFGSGTQLSVL.